This entry features one T cell receptor (beta chain) sequence. This specimen comes from a study of blood T cell repertoires in COVID-19. CDR1 and CDR2 (germline): MNHEY, SMNVEV (reference sequence). The CDR3 runs to 13 residues. V trimming: 3 bases; J trimming: 7 bases; junction bases outside the gene matches: 5. Clones were sequenced by immunoSEQ multiplex PCR, and TCRdb holds only the in-frame ones, with some missing. The table records 450,000 to 500,000 clones, 70% to 90% of them present only once. Sequenced input: PBMCs or T cells enriched from blood (not recorded which). This chain links TRBV27 with TRBJ2-7; TRBD2 agrees at 8 bases. The TCR sequence derives from a woman aged 60 to 75 who had recovered from COVID-19. For the CDR3, the DNA is TGTGCCAGCAGTTTGGCGGGGGGCCGGGAGCAGTACTTC. Translation gives CASSLAGGREQYF.